This TCR beta chain stems from a study of blood T cell repertoires in COVID-19. Overall study context: Collection of acute and convalescent COVID-19 samples took place in the United States, Italy and Spain.

CDR1 is SGHRS and CDR2 is YFSETQ in the germline V gene. V shed 5 bases and J shed 1 base, with 15 bases lying between them. The CDR3 covers 15 residues. In the original analysis: Reference gene primer amplification gave estimated nucleated cell counts. The repertoire was sequenced with immunoSEQ multiplex PCR; TCRdb's copy has only in-frame clones and lacks some. Clone size and the V and J calls come from that table; the DNA yielded D and trimming. The top ten hold 1.8% of the sample, which has more than 95,000 clones, around nine tenths seen once. Sequenced input: peripheral blood. This receptor was identified in a human donor with active COVID-19. The donor label of this sample is uncertain. The chain joins TRBV5-1 to TRBJ1-1; a possible D gene is TRBD1 (5 bases). DNA of the CDR3: TGCGCCAGCAGGAACAGGAATAGTACGAACACTGAAGCTTTCTTT. As protein: CASRNRNSTNTEAFF.